This entry lists 22 T cell receptor beta chains sequenced from one sample in a study of T cell repertoires in cytomegalovirus infection. TCRdb analysed the reads with MiXCR anew, one entry per CDR3 protein. Of 500,000 to 600,000 distinct CDR3 sequences listed, 16% are singletons. Sequenced input: CD8+ T cells from PBMCs. The receptor source for this set is a human donor in good health (CMV status not recorded). Some clones in this sample may be carry-over from other donors' samples.

This clonotype was recorded a few times. The gene calls are TRBV27 and TRBJ2-1; D unresolved. Trimming removed 2 bases at V and 9 bases at J, with 11 bases between. Germline lookup yields CDR1 MNHEY and CDR2 SMNVEV (reference sequence). The CDR3 spans 13 residues. CDR3 nucleotides: TGTGCCAGCAGTTTAGACTCTAAAAGTGAGCAGTTCTTC. Encoded protein: CASSLDSKSEQFF.

This clonotype was seen at least ten times. The V and J genes are TRBV10-3 and TRBJ1-2; D gene ambiguous. V was cut by 3 bases and J by 1 base, with 12 bases left in between. CDR1 is ENHRY and CDR2 is SYGVKD in the germline V gene. This CDR3 spans 15 amino acids. DNA for the CDR3: TGTGCCATCAGTGATTACCGGGCCATTAACTATGGCTACACCTTC. It yields the protein CAISDYRAINYGYTF.

This clonotype was recorded many times. J is TRBJ1-1 and V is TRBV12-5; 7 bases agree with TRBD1. Trimming at V came to 7 bases and at J to 1 base, leaving 6 bases not matched to a gene. There are 14 residues in the CDR3. Germline lookup yields CDR1 LGHNT and CDR2 FRNRAP. CDR3 loop: CASVGTAKNTEAFF. In DNA, the CDR3 is TGTGCTAGTGTTGGGACAGCAAAGAACACTGAAGCTTTCTTT.

This clonotype occurred many times. CDR3 protein: CASSLRNGRIDTQYF. The CDR3 region has the DNA TGTGCCAGCAGCTTAAGGAACGGGAGAATAGATACGCAGTATTTT. The rearrangement links TRBV7-8 to TRBJ2-3, with TRBD2 as a possible D gene (6 bases). The CDR3 is made up of 15 amino acids. CDR1 is SGHVS and CDR2 is FQNEAQ in the germline V gene. V was clipped by 2 bases and J by 5 bases, with 14 bases between them.

This clonotype was seen repeatedly, ten times or more. The V and J genes are TRBV6-1 and TRBJ2-1; 12 bases map to TRBD2. V shed 4 bases, J shed 0 bases, and the junction held 10 bases outside the gene matches. CDR3 length: 19 amino acids. In germline, CDR1 is MNHNS, CDR2 SASEGT. The CDR3 coding sequence is TGTGCCAGCAGTGCGACTAGCGGGAGTATCCGAAGCTCCTACAATGAGCAGTTCTTC. Protein product: CASSATSGSIRSSYNEQFF.

As for this clonotype: The junction departs from the called germline gene at one end, perhaps through a read error. This chain joins TRBV4-1 and TRBJ2-7; D gene ambiguous. Germline CDR1 is MGHRA and CDR2 is YSYEKL. The length of the CDR3 is 14 residues. The CDR3 DNA reads TGTGCCAGCAGCCAAGTAGGCAGCTCCTACGAGCAGTACTTC. This encodes CASSQVGSSYEQYF.

This chain joins TRBV6-5 and TRBJ2-5; D not resolved. CDR1 is MNHEY and CDR2 is SVGAGI in the germline V gene. This CDR3 contains 15 residues. V lost 0 bases and J lost 1, with 9 bases in between. The CDR3 protein is CASSYSISVQETQYF. The CDR3 coding sequence is TGTGCCAGCAGTTACTCGATTTCAGTCCAAGAGACCCAGTACTTC.

This clonotype was detected many times. The rearrangement links TRBV7-9 to TRBJ1-1; D perhaps matches TRBD1 (5 bases). Looked up from germline, CDR1 is SEHNR and CDR2 is FQNEAQ (reference sequence). The CDR3 loop spans 15 amino acids. With 1 base removed from V and 0 bases from J, the gap between germline ends came to 9 bases. DNA of the CDR3: TGTGCCAGCAGCTTAGTGTCAGGGATGAACACTGAAGCTTTCTTT. Translated: CASSLVSGMNTEAFF.

This chain joins TRBV7-3 and TRBJ2-2; the D gene could be TRBD1 or TRBD2 (5 bases each). CDR3 length: 12 residues. The ends were cut back, 8 bases at V and 4 bases at J, with 8 bases in the middle. The germline CDR1 and CDR2 sequences are SGHTA and FQGTGA. The CDR3 protein is CASGTGTGELFF. CDR3 DNA sequence: TGTGCCAGCGGGACCGGCACCGGGGAGCTGTTTTTT.

The chain couples TRBV11-2 to TRBJ2-7; D remains unclear. Deletions cut 4 bases from V and 6 bases from J, with 13 bases between. This CDR3 has 13 residues. Germline lookup yields CDR1 SGHAT and CDR2 FQNNGV. The CDR3 is CASSSLRASEQYF. The CDR3 DNA sequence: TGTGCCAGCAGCTCCCTTCGGGCCTCCGAGCAGTACTTC.

Ten or more counts support this clonotype. The chain uses TRBV19 and TRBJ2-3; 10 positions match TRBD2. The CDR3 has 15 residues. V was pared by 3 bases and J by 5 bases, with 5 bases of the junction left unmatched. Per the germline V gene, CDR1 is LNHDA and CDR2 is SQIVND (reference sequence). The CDR3 nucleotides read TGTGCCAGTAGTATGTCTAGCGGGAGAAGAGATACGCAGTATTTT. As protein: CASSMSSGRRDTQYF.

This chain uses TRBV6-5 with TRBJ2-7; TRBD1 agrees at 7 bases. J lost 0 bases, V lost 0 bases, and 5 bases had no gene match. CDR1 and CDR2 (germline): MNHEY, SVGAGI. There are 16 residues in the CDR3. The CDR3 DNA is TGTGCCAGCAGTTACTCGACAGGGAAAATCTCCTACGAGCAGTACTTC. Translated, it gives CASSYSTGKISYEQYF.

This clonotype has a count of ten or more. The chain is built from TRBV7-9 and TRBJ2-2; possible D gene TRBD2, 5 bases. Germline V gene data show CDR1 as SEHNR and CDR2 as FQNEAQ (reference sequence). The CDR3 is made up of 15 amino acids. The V end was cut by 3 bases, the J end by 0 bases, with 8 bases between. CDR3: CASSLRAPNTGELFF. For the CDR3, the DNA is TGTGCCAGCAGCTTGAGGGCGCCGAACACCGGGGAGCTGTTTTTT.

This clonotype was found a few times. The chain carries TRBV5-4 and TRBJ2-1, with TRBD2 identical over 8 bases. The CDR3 sequence is 15 residues long. After removal of 1 base from V and 7 bases from J, the junction contained 7 bases not matched to a gene. In germline, CDR1 is SGHNT, CDR2 YYREEE (reference sequence). CDR3 DNA sequence: TGTGCCAGCAGCTTGAAGCGGGAGCGTTTAAATGAGCAGTTCTTC. Encoded protein: CASSLKRERLNEQFF.

This clonotype was picked up many times. The chain uses TRBV11-1 and TRBJ2-2; tentatively, D is TRBD2 (5 bases). Germline V gives CDR1 SGHAT, CDR2 FQDESV (reference sequence). CDR3 length: 17 amino acids. Deletions cut 5 bases from V and 5 bases from J, with 21 bases between. Here the CDR3 DNA reads TGTGCCAGCAGCCAAGATCGAGTGGACTCACCAACCGGGGAGCTGTTTTTT. Translated, it gives CASSQDRVDSPTGELFF.

This clonotype showed up just a few times. This chain's CDR3 is CASGFDGNTEAFF. The DNA of the CDR3 is TGTGCTAGTGGTTTCGATGGGAACACTGAAGCTTTCTTT. The chain recombines TRBV12-5 with TRBJ1-1; D ambiguous. CDR3 size: 13 residues. CDR1 is LGHNT and CDR2 is FRNRAP in the germline V gene. The V and J ends lost 3 bases and 1 base respectively, with 6 bases between them.

This clonotype has a count of ten or more. The rearrangement links TRBV6-6 to TRBJ1-5, with a possible D match to TRBD1 (6 bases). CDR3 length: 16 amino acids. The V and J ends lost 4 bases and 3 bases respectively, with 16 bases between them. The germline V gene has CDR1 MNHNY and CDR2 SVGAGI (reference sequence). CDR3 DNA sequence: TGTGCCAGCAGTTTCGGCGGGGGCGAAGCCAATCAGCCCCAGCATTTT. Translation gives CASSFGGGEANQPQHF.

This clonotype was observed a few times. The V call is TRBV5-1, the J call TRBJ1-4; D not resolved. V dropped 5 bases and J dropped 3 bases, with 8 bases sitting between them. In germline, CDR1 is SGHRS, CDR2 YFSETQ. This CDR3 region has 13 residues. CDR3 region: CASRGYSNEKLFF. CDR3 coding DNA: TGCGCCAGCAGGGGCTACTCTAATGAAAAACTGTTTTTT.

In this sample, this clonotype turned up once. A much larger clone is a single base away; this may be a read error. The J gene is TRBJ2-1, the V gene TRBV4-1; D gene ambiguous. Trimming shortened V by 1 base and J by 0 bases, and 10 bases separated the two germline ends. Germline-derived CDR1 and CDR2 are MGHRA and YSYEKL. There are 16 residues in the CDR3. CDR3 sequence reads: CASSQGRRPSYNEQFF. The DNA of the CDR3 is TGCGCCAGCAGCCAAGGAAGGCGGCCCTCCTACAATGAGCAGTTCTTC.

This clonotype was found many times. This sequence joins TRBV7-9 and TRBJ2-5; possible D gene TRBD1, 5 bases. V lost 5 bases and J 7 bases, leaving 8 bases between the germline ends. The V gene's germline CDR1 is SEHNR and CDR2 FQNEAQ (reference sequence). The CDR3 length is 11 residues. CDR3 amino acids: CASSVQGTQYF. In DNA form, the CDR3 reads TGTGCCAGCAGCGTCCAGGGGACCCAGTACTTC.

This chain joins TRBV9 and TRBJ1-1, with no clear D. This CDR3 is built from 15 residues. Germline CDR1 is SGDLS and CDR2 is YYNGEE. Trimming stripped 7 bases from V and 1 base from J, with 17 bases between. The CDR3 DNA follows: TGTGCCAGCGGTACACCCTCGAAGGCGAACACTGAAGCTTTCTTT. This sequence encodes CASGTPSKANTEAFF.

This clonotype has ten or more counts. The chain joins TRBV5-8 to TRBJ1-5; D is perhaps TRBD1 (5 bases). Germline CDR1 and CDR2: SGHTS and YDEGEE. This CDR3 has 17 residues. Trimming shortened V by 4 bases and J by 1 base, and 18 bases separated the two germline ends. CDR3 sequence: CASSTGSTLDSNQPQHF. For the CDR3, the DNA is TGTGCCAGCAGCACAGGTAGCACACTAGACAGCAATCAGCCCCAGCATTTT.